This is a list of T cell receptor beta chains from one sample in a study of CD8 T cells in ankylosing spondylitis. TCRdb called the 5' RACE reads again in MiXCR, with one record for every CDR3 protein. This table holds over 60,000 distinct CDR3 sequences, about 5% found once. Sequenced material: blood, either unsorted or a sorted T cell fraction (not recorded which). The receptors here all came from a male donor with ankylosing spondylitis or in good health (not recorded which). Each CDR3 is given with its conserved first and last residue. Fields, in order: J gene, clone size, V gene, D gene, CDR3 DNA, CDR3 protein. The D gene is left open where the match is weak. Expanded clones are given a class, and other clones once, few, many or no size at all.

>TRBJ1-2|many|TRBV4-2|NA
TGTGCCAGCAGCCAAGAAGCCCAGGAGTGGAGTTATGGCTACACCTTC
CASSQEAQEWSYGYTF
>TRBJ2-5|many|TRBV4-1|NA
TGCGCCAGCAGCCAAGAGTGGCCTAGTGAAGAGACCCAGTACTTC
CASSQEWPSEETQYF
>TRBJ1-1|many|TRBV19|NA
TGTGCCAGTAGAGACATCCCGGGCACTGAAGCTTTCTTT
CASRDIPGTEAFF
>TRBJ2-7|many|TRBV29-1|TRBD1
TGCAGCGTTGACTCCATGACAGGGTTGAACGAGCAGTACTTC
CSVDSMTGLNEQYF
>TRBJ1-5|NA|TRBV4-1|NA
TGCGTCAGCAGCCAAGCTGACATCCCTAGCAATCAGCCCCAGCATTTT
CVSSQADIPSNQPQHF
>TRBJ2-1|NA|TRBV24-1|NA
TGTGCCACCAGCCCAGGGGGAGGCTCCTACAATGAGCAGTTCTTC
CATSPGGGSYNEQFF
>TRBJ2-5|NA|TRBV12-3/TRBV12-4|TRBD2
TGTGCCAGCAGTATCGGGGGGGTCGAGGCCCAGTACTTC
CASSIGGVEAQYF
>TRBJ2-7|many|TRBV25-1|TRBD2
TGTGCCAGCACGGGAGGGAGCTCCTACGAGCAGTACTTC
CASTGGSSYEQYF
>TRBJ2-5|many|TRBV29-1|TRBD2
TGCAGCGGCTCCGGACCGGGAGGTGAGACCCAGTACTTC
CSGSGPGGETQYF
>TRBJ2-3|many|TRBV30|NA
TGTGCCTGGAGTGTAAGGGGATCAGATACGCAGTATTTT
CAWSVRGSDTQYF
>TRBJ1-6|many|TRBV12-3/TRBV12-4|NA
TGTGCCAGCAGCGTAACGGGCGCTGGCAATTCACCCCTCCACTTT
CASSVTGAGNSPLHF
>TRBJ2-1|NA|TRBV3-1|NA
TGTGCCAGCTGCGGTATTCGTTGGACATCCGGGACTCTTTACAATGAGCAGTTCTTC
CASCGIRWTSGTLYNEQFF
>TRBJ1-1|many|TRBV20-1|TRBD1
TGCAGTGCTCCGCGACAGGGCGGCACTGAAGCTTTCTTT
CSAPRQGGTEAFF
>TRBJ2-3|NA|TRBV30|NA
TGTGCCTGGAGTGTAGTACTTGGAGATACGCAGTATTTT
CAWSVVLGDTQYF
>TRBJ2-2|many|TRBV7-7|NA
TGTGCTAGCAGCGAGAGTCTGAAGGACAGTCGGTCCACCGGGGAGCTGTTTTTT
CASSESLKDSRSTGELFF
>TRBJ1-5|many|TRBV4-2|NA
TGTGCCAGCAGCCAAGATGGCGAGTCGGGCAATCAGCCCCAGCATTTT
CASSQDGESGNQPQHF
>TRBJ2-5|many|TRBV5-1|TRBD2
TGCGCCAGCAGCTTGTCACTAGCGGGGGAGGAGACCCAGTACTTC
CASSLSLAGEETQYF
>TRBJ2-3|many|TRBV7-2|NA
TGTGCCAGCAGCTTAGCCCTCGCCGGGGCTAGCACAGATACGCAGTATTTT
CASSLALAGASTDTQYF
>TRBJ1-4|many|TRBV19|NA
TGTGCCAGTAGACCGGACAGATACGAAAAACTGTTTTTT
CASRPDRYEKLFF
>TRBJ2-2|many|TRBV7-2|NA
TGTGCCAGCAGCCTGAGCGGTGACAGGCCTACCGGGGAGCTGTTTTTT
CASSLSGDRPTGELFF
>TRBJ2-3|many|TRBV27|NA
TGTGCCAGCAGTACTACAGGATCCACAGATACGCAGTATTTT
CASSTTGSTDTQYF
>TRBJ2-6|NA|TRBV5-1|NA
TGCGCCAGCAGCCCCCAACCGACCTCTGGGGCCAACGTCCTGACTTTC
CASSPQPTSGANVLTF
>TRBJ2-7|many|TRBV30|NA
TGTGCCTGGAGGGTCCTAAACTACGAGCAGTACTTC
CAWRVLNYEQYF
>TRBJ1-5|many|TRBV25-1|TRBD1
TGTGCCAGCTCACAGACAGGGCCCTGGCAGCCCCAGCATTTT
CASSQTGPWQPQHF
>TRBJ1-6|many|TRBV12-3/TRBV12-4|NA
TGTGCCAGCAGTTTAGCAGGGGACTCCGTCCACTTT
CASSLAGDSVHF
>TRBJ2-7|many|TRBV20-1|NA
TGCAGTGCGCCCCCCACCTCCTACGAGCAGTACTTC
CSAPPTSYEQYF
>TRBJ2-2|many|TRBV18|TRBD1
TGTGCCAGCTCACCTTGGACAGGGGGCGACACCGGGGAGCTGTTTTTT
CASSPWTGGDTGELFF
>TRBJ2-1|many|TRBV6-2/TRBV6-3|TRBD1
TGTGCCAGCAGTGAGGGTCCCGGGACAGGGGTTACCTACAATGAGCAGTTCTTC
CASSEGPGTGVTYNEQFF
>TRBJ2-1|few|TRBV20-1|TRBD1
TGCAGTGCTTATGAACAGGGGGCGCAATATGAGCAGTTCTTC
CSAYEQGAQYEQFF
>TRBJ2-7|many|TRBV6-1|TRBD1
TGTGCCAGCAAAGCGACAGGGGTGCCAATCTACGAGCAGTACTTC
CASKATGVPIYEQYF
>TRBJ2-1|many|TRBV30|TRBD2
TGTGCCTGGAGTGCCCCGGGACTAGCGGGGGGGGGTTCCTACAATGAGCAGTTCTTC
CAWSAPGLAGGGSYNEQFF
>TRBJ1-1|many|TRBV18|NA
TGTGCCAGCTCACCAGGGCGGGACAACACTGAAGCTTTCTTT
CASSPGRDNTEAFF
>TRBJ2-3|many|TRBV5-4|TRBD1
TGTGCCAGCAGCATTAGGGGGCCAGATACGCAGTATTTT
CASSIRGPDTQYF
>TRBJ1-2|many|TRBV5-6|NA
TGTGCCAGCAGCTTGGCGGACAGAGACTATGGCTACACCTTC
CASSLADRDYGYTF
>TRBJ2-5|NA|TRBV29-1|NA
TGTAGCGTTGAAGCGGAGGAGACCCAGTACTTC
CSVEAEETQYF
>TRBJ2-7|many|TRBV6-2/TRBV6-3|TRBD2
TGTGCCAGCAGTAACCCGCGGGAGTATTTTTACGAGCAGTACTTC
CASSNPREYFYEQYF
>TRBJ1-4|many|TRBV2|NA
TGTGCCAGCAGTGGGGTGACAGAGAATGAAAAACTGTTTTTT
CASSGVTENEKLFF
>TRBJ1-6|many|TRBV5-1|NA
TGCGCCAGCAGCTTGGGGACAGACTCTAATTCACCCCTCCACTTT
CASSLGTDSNSPLHF
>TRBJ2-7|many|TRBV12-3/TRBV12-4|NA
TGTGCCAGCAGTTTAGTTACAACTGACGAGCAGTACTTC
CASSLVTTDEQYF
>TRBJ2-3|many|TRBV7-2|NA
TGTGCCAGCAGCTTATTGACAGATACGCAGTATTTT
CASSLLTDTQYF
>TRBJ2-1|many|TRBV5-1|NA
TGCGCCAGCAGCTTGGAAGGGTGGCACAATGAGCAGTTCTTC
CASSLEGWHNEQFF
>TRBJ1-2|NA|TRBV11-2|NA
TGTGCCAGCAGCTCGAACTATGGCTACACCTTC
CASSSNYGYTF
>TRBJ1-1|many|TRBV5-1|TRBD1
TGCGCCAGCAAAACAGGGGGCGGGAACACTGAAGCTTTCTTT
CASKTGGGNTEAFF
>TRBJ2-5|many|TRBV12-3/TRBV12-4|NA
TGTGCCAGCAGTTTAACCGAGAAAGAGACCCAGTACTTC
CASSLTEKETQYF
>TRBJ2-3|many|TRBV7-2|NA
TGTGCCAGCAGCTTAGACCACAGCACAGATACGCAGTATTTT
CASSLDHSTDTQYF
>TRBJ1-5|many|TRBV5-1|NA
TGCGCCAGCAGCCGGTTGGCGGGGGATCAGCCCCAGCATTTT
CASSRLAGDQPQHF
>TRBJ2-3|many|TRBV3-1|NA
TGTGCCAGCAGTCAAAATGCCCCCCCAGATACGCAGTATTTT
CASSQNAPPDTQYF
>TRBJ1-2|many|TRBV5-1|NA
TGCGCCAGCAGTCCGGGCGTGACCTCCTCGATCCATGGCTACACCTTC
CASSPGVTSSIHGYTF